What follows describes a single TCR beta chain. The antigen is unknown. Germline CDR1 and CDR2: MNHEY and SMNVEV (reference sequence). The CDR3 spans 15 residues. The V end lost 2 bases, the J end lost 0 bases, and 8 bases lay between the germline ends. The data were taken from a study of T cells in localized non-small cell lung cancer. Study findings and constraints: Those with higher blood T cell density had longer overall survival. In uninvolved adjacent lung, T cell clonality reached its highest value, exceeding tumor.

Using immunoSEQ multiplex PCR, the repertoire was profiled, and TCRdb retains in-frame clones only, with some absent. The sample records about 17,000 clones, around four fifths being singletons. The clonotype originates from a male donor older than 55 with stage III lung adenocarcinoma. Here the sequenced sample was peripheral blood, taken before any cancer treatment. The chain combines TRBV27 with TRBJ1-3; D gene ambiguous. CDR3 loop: CASSLQPNSGNTIYF. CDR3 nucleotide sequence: TGTGCCAGCAGTTTACAACCAAACTCTGGAAACACCATATATTTT.